The clone carrying this T cell receptor (beta chain) occurred a few times. This record comes from a study of T cells in Graves' hyperthyroidism and ophthalmopathy. The source material, RNA transcripts, was used to amplify TCR beta CDR3 regions. Carried out on the TCR CDR3, a first-round RT-PCR used the HTBI primer set. TCRdb recomputed calls from the multiplex PCR reads with MiXCR, one row per CDR3 protein. The data show 550,000 to 800,000 distinct CDR3 sequences, roughly a sixth seen once. Those with hyperthyroidism were 18 to 65 years old, newly diagnosed, and ill for under 2 months. Trimming at V came to 5 bases and at J to 1 base, leaving 5 bases not matched to a gene. The CDR3 extends over 15 amino acids. Germline loops: CDR1 MGHRA, CDR2 YSYEKL.

The sequenced material came from blood. This chain uses TRBV4-1 with TRBJ2-7; TRBD2 matches at 10 bases. The receptor comes from a man aged 50 to 60 with Graves' hyperthyroidism. Here the CDR3 reads CASSTSGDGSYEQYF. CDR3 sequence (DNA): TGCGCCAGCAGCACTAGCGGGGACGGGTCCTACGAGCAGTACTTC.